The next 7 T cell receptor beta chains were all read from a single sample in a study of neurological immune-mediated disorders. From the 5' RACE reads, TCRdb called clonotypes with MiXCR, one entry per CDR3 protein. The sample consists of under 50,000 distinct CDR3 sequences, roughly a quarter of them appearing once. The sequenced sample consisted of PBMCs. These receptors all stem from a woman aged 65 to 85 in good health.

This clonotype was recorded at least ten times. The rearrangement uses TRBV7-2 and TRBJ1-1; the D gene is possibly TRBD1 (5 bases). The germline gives CDR1 SGHTA, CDR2 FQGNSA. The CDR3 runs to 12 residues. V shed 5 bases and J shed 4 bases, with 8 bases lying between them. The CDR3 DNA reads TGTGCCAGCAGCCCAGGGAGCACTGAAGCTTTCTTT. It specifies CASSPGSTEAFF.

Here the CDR3 reads CASSLGGTLETQYF. The CDR3 DNA follows: TGTGCCAGCAGCTTAGGGGGGACCTTAGAGACCCAGTACTTC. The chain employs TRBV7-2 and TRBJ2-5; D may be TRBD1 or TRBD2 (5 bases each). V lost 1 base and J 4 bases, leaving 10 bases between the germline ends. The CDR3 spans 14 residues. Germline-derived CDR1 and CDR2 are SGHTA and FQGNSA.

The sample holds many counts of this clonotype. The chain employs TRBV28 and TRBJ1-1, with D possibly TRBD1 on 5 matching bases. This CDR3 is built from 16 residues. CDR1 and CDR2 (germline): MDHEN, SYDVKM. V was shortened by 4 bases and J by 1 base, with 16 bases between the two germline ends. The CDR3 loop reads CASSSLGEGPNTEAFF. The CDR3 DNA reads as TGTGCCAGCAGTTCCCTTGGGGAGGGACCGAACACTGAAGCTTTCTTT.

The V and J genes are TRBV6-5 and TRBJ1-6; D is undetermined. This CDR3 spans 16 amino acids. Germline CDR1 MNHEY, CDR2 SVGAGI. V shed 9 bases and J shed 8 bases, with 23 bases lying between them. The CDR3 protein is CASSPRERVPYSPLHF. The CDR3 DNA is TGTGCCAGTAGTCCCCGTGAGAGGGTCCCCTATTCACCCCTCCACTTT.

There are many counts of this clonotype. The chain is built from TRBV12-3 or TRBV12-4 and TRBJ2-1; D gene unclear. The CDR3 loop spans 17 amino acids. Trimming removed 3 bases at V and 6 bases at J, with 21 bases between. CDR3 DNA sequence: TGTGCCAGCAGTTTGGGTCGGAATGCTCGGAGAGGCAATGAGCAGTTCTTC. As protein: CASSLGRNARRGNEQFF.

This clonotype showed up many times. The V gene is TRBV3-1, the J gene TRBJ1-2, with D hard to call. CDR3 length: 14 amino acids. V lost 3 bases, J lost 0 bases, and 8 bases lay in between. Per germline, CDR1 LGHDT and CDR2 YNNKEL (reference sequence). DNA of the CDR3: TGTGCCAGCAGCCAGGGCCTAGCTAACTATGGCTACACCTTC. Residues: CASSQGLANYGYTF.

V usage is TRBV7-2 and J usage is TRBJ1-5; tentatively, D is TRBD1 (6 bases). Germline V lookup: CDR1 SGHTA, CDR2 FQGNSA. Trimming left V 3 bases short and J 4 bases short, with 7 bases between. The CDR3 covers 13 residues. CDR3: CASSFTGNQPQHF. The CDR3 DNA sequence: TGTGCCAGCAGCTTTACAGGGAATCAGCCCCAGCATTTT.